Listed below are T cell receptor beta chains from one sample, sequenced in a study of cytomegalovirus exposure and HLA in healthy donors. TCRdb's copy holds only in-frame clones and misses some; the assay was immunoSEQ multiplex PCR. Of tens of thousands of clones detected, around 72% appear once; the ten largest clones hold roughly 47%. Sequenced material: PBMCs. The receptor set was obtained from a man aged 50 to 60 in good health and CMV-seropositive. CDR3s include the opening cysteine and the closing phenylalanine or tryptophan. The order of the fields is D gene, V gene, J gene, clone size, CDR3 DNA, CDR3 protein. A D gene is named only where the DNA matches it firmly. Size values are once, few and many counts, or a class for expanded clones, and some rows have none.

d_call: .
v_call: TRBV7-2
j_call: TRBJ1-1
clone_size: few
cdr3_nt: TGTGCCAGCAGCTTCCCGAGGTTGAGAGCTTTCTTT
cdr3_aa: CASSFPRLRAFF

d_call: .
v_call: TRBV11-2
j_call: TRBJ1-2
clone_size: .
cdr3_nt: TGTGCCAGCAGCTTAGAGCCCCCCAGTATTAAGGGGGGCTACACCTTC
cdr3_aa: CASSLEPPSIKGGYTF

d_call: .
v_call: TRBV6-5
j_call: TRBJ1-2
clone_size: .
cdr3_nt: TGTGCCAGCAGTTACACCCAAAGAGGAGGCTACACCTTC
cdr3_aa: CASSYTQRGGYTF

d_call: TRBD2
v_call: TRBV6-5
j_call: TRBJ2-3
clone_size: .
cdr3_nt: TGTGCCAGCAGTGGACTAGGGTTGAGCACAGATACGCAGTATTTT
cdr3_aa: CASSGLGLSTDTQYF

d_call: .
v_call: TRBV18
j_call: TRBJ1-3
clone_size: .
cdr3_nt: TGTGCCAGCTCACGACGGGACTCAGGAAACACCATATATTTT
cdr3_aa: CASSRRDSGNTIYF

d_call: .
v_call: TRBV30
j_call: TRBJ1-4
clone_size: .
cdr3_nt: TGTGCCTGGAGTGTCAGGTCTAATGAAAAACTGTTTTTT
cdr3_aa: CAWSVRSNEKLFF

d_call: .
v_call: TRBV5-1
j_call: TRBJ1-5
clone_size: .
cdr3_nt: TGCGCCAGCAGCTTGGCAGGGGACAATCAGCCCCAGCATTTT
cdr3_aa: CASSLAGDNQPQHF

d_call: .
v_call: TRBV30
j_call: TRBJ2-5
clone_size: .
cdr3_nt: TGTGCCTGGAGTAAAACCCGGGGGGAGACCCAGTACTTC
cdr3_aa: CAWSKTRGETQYF

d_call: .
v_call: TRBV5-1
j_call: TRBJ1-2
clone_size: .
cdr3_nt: TGCGCCAGCAGCTCCGGGGGTGCCTATGGCTACACCTTC
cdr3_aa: CASSSGGAYGYTF

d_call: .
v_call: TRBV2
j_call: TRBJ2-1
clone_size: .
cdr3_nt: TGTGCCAGCAGTGTAGAACAGAGCTCCTACAATGAGCAGTTCTTC
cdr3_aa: CASSVEQSSYNEQFF

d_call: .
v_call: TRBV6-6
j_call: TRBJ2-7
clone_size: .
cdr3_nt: TGTGCCAGCAGCTCCCCAAACGCAGTCCACGAGCAGTACTTC
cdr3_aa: CASSSPNAVHEQYF

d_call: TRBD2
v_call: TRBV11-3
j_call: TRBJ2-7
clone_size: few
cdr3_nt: TGTGCCAGCAGCTTAGCGGGAGGCGTAGGCGAGCAGTACTTC
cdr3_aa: CASSLAGGVGEQYF

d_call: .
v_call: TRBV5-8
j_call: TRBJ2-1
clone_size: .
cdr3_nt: TGTGCCAGCAGCTTTGGTCAGGTCTCCTACAATGAGCAGTTCTTC
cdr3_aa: CASSFGQVSYNEQFF

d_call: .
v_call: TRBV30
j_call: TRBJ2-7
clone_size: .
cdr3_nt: TGTGCCTGGACCCCTCAGGGCTACTCCTACGAGCAGTACTTC
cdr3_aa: CAWTPQGYSYEQYF

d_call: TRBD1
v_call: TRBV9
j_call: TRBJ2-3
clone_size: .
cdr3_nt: TGTGCCAGCAGCTCCCCGAGGAGGACAGGGGCTCTACGCACAGATACGCAGTATTTT
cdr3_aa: CASSSPRRTGALRTDTQYF

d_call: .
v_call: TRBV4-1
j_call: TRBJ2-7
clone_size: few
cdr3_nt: TGCGCCAGCAGCAAAGAAGCAGGAAAAGGCTACTCCGAGCAGTACTTC
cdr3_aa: CASSKEAGKGYSEQYF

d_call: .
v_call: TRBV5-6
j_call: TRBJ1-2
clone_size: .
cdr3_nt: TGTGCCAGCAGCTTGGGAAGGCGGGGTGAGGGCTATGGCTACACCTTC
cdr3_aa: CASSLGRRGEGYGYTF

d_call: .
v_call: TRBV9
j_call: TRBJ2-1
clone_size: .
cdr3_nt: TGTGCCAGCAGCGTGGGACGATACAGGGATGAGCAGTTCTTC
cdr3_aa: CASSVGRYRDEQFF

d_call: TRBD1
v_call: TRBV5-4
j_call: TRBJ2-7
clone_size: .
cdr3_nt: TGTGCCAGCAGCAGGGCCGGGACAGGGGCTTCCTACGAGCAGTACTTC
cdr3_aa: CASSRAGTGASYEQYF

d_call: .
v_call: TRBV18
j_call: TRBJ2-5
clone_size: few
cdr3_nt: TGTGCCAGCTCACCTATCACAGTAGGTTCAGAGACCCAGTACTTC
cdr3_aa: CASSPITVGSETQYF

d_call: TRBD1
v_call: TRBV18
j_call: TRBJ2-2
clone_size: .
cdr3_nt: TGTGCCAGCCCGTCGGGACAGGGCAACACCGGGGAGCTGTTTTTT
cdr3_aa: CASPSGQGNTGELFF

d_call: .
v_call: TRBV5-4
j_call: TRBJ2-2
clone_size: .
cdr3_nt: TGTGCCAGCAGCTTGGGGCCGAACACCGGGGAGCTGTTTTTT
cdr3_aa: CASSLGPNTGELFF

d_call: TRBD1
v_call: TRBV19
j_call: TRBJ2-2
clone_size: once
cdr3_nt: TGTGCCAGTAGTACGACAGGGCTCACCGGGGAGCTGTTTTTT
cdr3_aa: CASSTTGLTGELFF

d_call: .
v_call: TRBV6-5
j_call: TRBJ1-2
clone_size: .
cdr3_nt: TGTGCCAGCAGACCTCCCCCGGCGCGCGGGTCGGGCTACACCTTC
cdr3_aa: CASRPPPARGSGYTF

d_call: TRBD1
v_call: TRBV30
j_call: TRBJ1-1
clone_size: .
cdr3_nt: TGTGCCTGGGCCAGGACAGGGACGAACACTGAAGCTTTCTTT
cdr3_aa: CAWARTGTNTEAFF

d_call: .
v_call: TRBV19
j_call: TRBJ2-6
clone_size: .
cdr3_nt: TGTGCCAGTACCGAACGACAGACCTCTGGGGCCAACGTCCTGACTTTC
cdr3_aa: CASTERQTSGANVLTF

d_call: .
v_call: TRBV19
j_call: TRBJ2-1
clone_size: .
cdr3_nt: TGTGCCAGTAGTATAGGTGGCCTCAGCTCCTACAATGAGCAGTTCTTC
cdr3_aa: CASSIGGLSSYNEQFF